This T cell receptor beta chain was observed in a study of cytomegalovirus exposure and HLA in healthy donors. The PCR used 60 Vbeta and 13 Jbeta primers. Data came from immunoSEQ multiplex PCR; TCRdb stores just in-frame clones and leaves some out. The listing contains around 51,000 clones. Trimming pared 4 bases from V and 9 bases from J, leaving 13 bases between. The germline CDR1 and CDR2 sequences are SGHAT and FQNNGV. This CDR3 has 13 residues. The source of this sequence is a middle-aged man in good health and CMV-seropositive. This rearrangement joins TRBV11-2 to TRBJ1-5, with D possibly being TRBD1 (5 bases). The specimen sequenced was PBMCs. CDR3 DNA sequence: TGTGCCAGCAGCTATTCCCAGGGATCGCCCCAGCATTTT. Encoded protein: CASSYSQGSPQHF.